Listed below are T cell receptor beta chains from one sample, sequenced in a study of CD8 T cells in ankylosing spondylitis. TCRdb ran MiXCR on the 5' RACE reads and lists one entry per CDR3 protein. The sample contains 200,000 to 300,000 distinct CDR3 sequences, under 12% of which appear only once. The specimen sequenced was blood, either unsorted or a sorted T cell fraction (not recorded which). The receptors stem from a male donor with ankylosing spondylitis or in good health (not recorded which). The CDR3 runs from the conserved cysteine through the conserved F or W. Fields, in order: D gene, J gene, V gene, clone size, CDR3 DNA, CDR3 protein. The D gene is left open where the match is weak. Clone size is shown for a subset of rows, as once, few, many or a class of expanded clone.

-,TRBJ1-4,TRBV2,-,TGTGCCAGCAGTGAAGCACGGACTCCGGGTGAAAAACTGTTTTTT,CASSEARTPGEKLFF
-,TRBJ2-3,TRBV12-3/TRBV12-4,many,TGTGCCAGCAGTTTAGGCAGTACATCAGATACGCAGTATTTT,CASSLGSTSDTQYF
-,TRBJ2-2,TRBV6-4,-,TGTGCCAGCAGTGACGAAGACAATTACGGGGAGCTGTTTTTT,CASSDEDNYGELFF
-,TRBJ2-1,TRBV5-1,-,TGCGCCAGCAGCTTGGATGGGGGGGGGCGAGGGAATGAGCAGTTCTTC,CASSLDGGGRGNEQFF
-,TRBJ2-7,TRBV7-9,many,TGTGCCAGCAGCGAAACCGGGATTTACGAGCAGTACTTC,CASSETGIYEQYF
-,TRBJ1-5,TRBV4-1,few,TGCGCCAGCAGCCAAGGGACCCCCGGCCAGCCCCAGCATTTT,CASSQGTPGQPQHF
TRBD1,TRBJ2-7,TRBV3-1,many,TGTGCCACCCAGGGGGAAGCCTACGAGCAGTACTTC,CATQGEAYEQYF
TRBD2,TRBJ2-5,TRBV5-1,-,TGCGCCAGCAGCGTACTGGGACTAGCCCAAGAGACCCAGTACTTC,CASSVLGLAQETQYF
TRBD2,TRBJ2-5,TRBV10-3,many,TGTGCCATCAGAGCCAGACTAGCGGGAGATCAGGAGACCCAGTACTTC,CAIRARLAGDQETQYF
TRBD1,TRBJ2-2,TRBV20-1,many,TGCAGTGCGCACCTCGGGACAGCAAACACCGGGGAGCTGTTTTTT,CSAHLGTANTGELFF
-,TRBJ2-7,TRBV3-1,many,TGTGCCAGCAGCAGACCCTTAGGGGAGCAGTACTTC,CASSRPLGEQYF
-,TRBJ2-7,TRBV12-3/TRBV12-4,many,TGTGCCAGCTCTACGGGGCCCTACGAGCAGTACTTC,CASSTGPYEQYF
-,TRBJ2-7,TRBV23-1,few,TGCGCCAGCAGTCAACGGGGGCCGAATGATTCCTACGAGCAGTACTTC,CASSQRGPNDSYEQYF
TRBD2,TRBJ2-1,TRBV13,few,TGTGCCAGCAGCCCCGGGACTAGCGGGGTCGATGAGCAGTTCTTC,CASSPGTSGVDEQFF
TRBD2,TRBJ2-7,TRBV11-3,few,TGTGCCAGCAGCCCAACTAGCGGGGGTTTCAACGAGCAGTACTTC,CASSPTSGGFNEQYF
TRBD2,TRBJ2-5,TRBV7-2,many,TGTGCCAGCAGCTTAGTCGGGGGGCAAGAGACCCAGTACTTC,CASSLVGGQETQYF
-,TRBJ2-2,TRBV3-1,many,TGTGCCAGCAGCCAAGCGGGAGTTGCCGGGGAGCTGTTTTTT,CASSQAGVAGELFF
-,TRBJ2-7,TRBV19,many,TGTGCCAGTAGTGCCCGGGGCGGCGAGCAGTACTTC,CASSARGGEQYF
-,TRBJ2-7,TRBV30,many,TGTGCCTGGAGTCCAACCCCAGGAAACGAGCAGTACTTC,CAWSPTPGNEQYF
-,TRBJ2-2,TRBV5-6,many,TGTGCCAGCAGCCTGGGGACCACGGTCGCGAACACCGGGGAGCTGTTTTTT,CASSLGTTVANTGELFF
-,TRBJ2-7,TRBV7-9,-,TGTGCCAGCAGCTCGTACAGGGATCTGAGCGAGCAGTACTTC,CASSSYRDLSEQYF
TRBD2,TRBJ2-2,TRBV2,-,TGTGCCAGCAGGGGACTAGCCAGGGCCGGGGAGCTGTTTTTT,CASRGLARAGELFF
-,TRBJ2-7,TRBV20-1,many,TGCAGTGCTACTAGCGTCAGGGACTACGAGCAGTACTTC,CSATSVRDYEQYF
TRBD2,TRBJ2-1,TRBV20-1,few,TGCAGTGCCATACTAGCGGGGGGGCGTATTGAGCAGTTCTTC,CSAILAGGRIEQFF
-,TRBJ2-3,TRBV7-9,few,TGTGCCAGCAGCCCCAGGAGGGGGGCACTTCATACGCAGTATTTT,CASSPRRGALHTQYF
TRBD1,TRBJ1-1,TRBV20-1,many,TGCAGTGCACCGGACAGGGGAGAACCGATGAACACTGAAGCTTTCTTT,CSAPDRGEPMNTEAFF
TRBD2,TRBJ2-3,TRBV20-1,many,TGCAGTGCTGGCCGGGGTGGGGCGGGAGAGCTCTCTAGCACAGATACGCAGTATTTT,CSAGRGGAGELSSTDTQYF
-,TRBJ1-3,TRBV20-1,few,TGCAGTGCTCGGGACCCGCATTACTCAGCGCCTGGAAACACCATATATTTT,CSARDPHYSAPGNTIYF